This TCR beta chain was obtained from a study of regulatory T cells in long-lasting Graves disease. Time point indicated: newly diagnosed GD, antithyroid drugs for less than 3 months. Scientists built the TCR library using RNA that was extracted from PBMCs. This clonotype appeared many times. V was pared by 3 bases and J by 1 base, with 2 bases of the junction left unmatched. The CDR3 consists of 13 residues. Per germline, CDR1 DFQATT and CDR2 SNEGSKA (reference sequence). Investigators prepared the TCR beta libraries by applying iRepertoire HTBI primers and Arm-PCR of CDR3 regions. TCRdb independently ran MiXCR on the multiplex PCR reads; one entry per CDR3 protein. The sample yields over 500,000 distinct CDR3 sequences, roughly 15% seen once. A further study also used this sample, focusing on T cells in Graves' hyperthyroidism and ophthalmopathy.

This chain links TRBV20-1 with TRBJ1-2; 7 bases align to TRBD1. Specimen: peripheral blood mononuclear cells (PBMCs), collected at new diagnosis, from a patient treated with antithyroid drugs. This sequence was found in a woman in her 30s with Graves disease. CDR3 in amino acids: CSARGQINYGYTF. DNA for the CDR3: TGCAGTGCTAGGGGACAGATTAACTATGGCTACACCTTC.